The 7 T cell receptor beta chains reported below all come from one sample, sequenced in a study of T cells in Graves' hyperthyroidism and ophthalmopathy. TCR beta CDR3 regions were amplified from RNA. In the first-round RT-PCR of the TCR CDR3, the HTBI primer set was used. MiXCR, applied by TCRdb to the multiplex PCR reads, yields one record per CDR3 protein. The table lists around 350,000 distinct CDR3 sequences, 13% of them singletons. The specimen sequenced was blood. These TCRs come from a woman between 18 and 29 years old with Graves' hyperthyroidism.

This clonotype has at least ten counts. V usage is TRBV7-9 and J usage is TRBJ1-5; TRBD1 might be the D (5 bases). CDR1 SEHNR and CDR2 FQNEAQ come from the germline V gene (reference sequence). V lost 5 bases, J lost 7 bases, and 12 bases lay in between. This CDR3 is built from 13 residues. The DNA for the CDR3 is TGTGCCAGCAGCCGAGACAGTTCCCAGCCCCAGCATTTT. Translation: CASSRDSSQPQHF. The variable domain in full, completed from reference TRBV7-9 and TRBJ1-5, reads DTGVSQNPRHKITKRGQNVTFRCDPISEHNRLYWYRQTLGQGPEFLTYFQNEAQLEKSRLLSDRFSAERPKGSFSTLEIQRTEQGDSAMYLCASSRDSSQPQHFGDGTRLSIL.

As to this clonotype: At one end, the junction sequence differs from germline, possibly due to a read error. As DNA, the CDR3 is TGTGCCGGCAGTCGGGGGGGGGGGGGCGAGCAGTACTTC. Amino acids: CAGSRGGGGEQYF. The gene calls are TRBV6-1 and TRBJ2-7; 8 positions match TRBD2. This CDR3 is built from 13 residues. CDR1 MNHNS and CDR2 SASEGT come from the germline V gene.

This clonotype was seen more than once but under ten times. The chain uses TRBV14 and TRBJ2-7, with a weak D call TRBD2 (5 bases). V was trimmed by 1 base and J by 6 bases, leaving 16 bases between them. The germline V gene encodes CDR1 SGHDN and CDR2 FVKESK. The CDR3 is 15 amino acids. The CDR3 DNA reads TGTGCCAGCAGCCAAGTCGGTGGGAGTCTCCTCGAGCAGTACTTC. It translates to CASSQVGGSLLEQYF.

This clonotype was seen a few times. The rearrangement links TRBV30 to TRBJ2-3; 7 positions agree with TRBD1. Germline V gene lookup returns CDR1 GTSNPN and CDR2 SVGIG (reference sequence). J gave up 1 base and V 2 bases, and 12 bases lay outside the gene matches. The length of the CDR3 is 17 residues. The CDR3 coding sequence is TGTGCCTGGAGTTTTGGGCGAACAGGGGATCGCACAGATACGCAGTATTTT. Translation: CAWSFGRTGDRTDTQYF. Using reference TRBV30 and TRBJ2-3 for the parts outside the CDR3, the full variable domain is SQTIHQWPATLVQPVGSPLSLECTVEGTSNPNLYWYRQAAGRGLQLLFYSVGIGQISSEVPQNLSASRPQDRQFILSSKKLLLSDSGFYLCAWSFGRTGDRTDTQYFGPGTRLTVL.

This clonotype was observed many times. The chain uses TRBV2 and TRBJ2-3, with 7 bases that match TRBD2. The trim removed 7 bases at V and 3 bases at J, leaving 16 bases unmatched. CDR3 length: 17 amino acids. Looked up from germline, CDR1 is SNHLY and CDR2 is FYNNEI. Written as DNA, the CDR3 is TGTGCCAGCAAGCTAGCGGCGGCGGCCGGGAGGACAGATACGCAGTATTTT. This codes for CASKLAAAAGRTDTQYF.

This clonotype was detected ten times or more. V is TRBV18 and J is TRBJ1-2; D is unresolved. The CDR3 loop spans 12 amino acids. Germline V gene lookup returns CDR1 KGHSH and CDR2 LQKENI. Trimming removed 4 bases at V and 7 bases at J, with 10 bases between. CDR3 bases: TGTGCCAGCTCACATACGGACGGTGGCTACACCTTC. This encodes CASSHTDGGYTF.

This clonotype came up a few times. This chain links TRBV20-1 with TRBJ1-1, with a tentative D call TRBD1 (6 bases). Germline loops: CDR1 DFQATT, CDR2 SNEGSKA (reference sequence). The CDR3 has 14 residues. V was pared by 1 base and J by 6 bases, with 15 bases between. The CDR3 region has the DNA TGCAGTGCTAGAGTAGGCAGGGGAGAATCTGAAGCTTTCTTT. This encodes CSARVGRGESEAFF.